These 6 T cell receptor beta chains were sequenced from one sample in a study of T cells in Graves' hyperthyroidism and ophthalmopathy. From RNA transcripts, TCR beta CDR3 regions were amplified. The study used the HTBI primer set for a first-round RT-PCR of the TCR CDR3. TCRdb analysed the multiplex PCR reads with MiXCR anew, one entry per CDR3 protein. The sample carries approximately 600,000 distinct CDR3 sequences, less than 25% recorded once. The sample taken for sequencing was blood. Receptor source: a man between 25 and 39 years old with Graves' ophthalmopathy.

The chain combines TRBV30 with TRBJ2-4; D might be TRBD2 (5 bases). V was trimmed by 2 bases and J by 0 bases, leaving 11 bases between them. Looked up from germline, CDR1 is GTSNPN and CDR2 is SVGIG (reference sequence). The CDR3 totals 15 residues. DNA of the CDR3: TGTGCCTGGAGTTTTGGAGGAGAAGCCAAAAACATTCAGTACTTC. Its translation: CAWSFGGEAKNIQYF.

In its sample, this clonotype was seen a few times. V and J are TRBV20-1 and TRBJ2-6; D is unclear. V was shortened by 6 bases and J by 0 bases, with 9 bases between the two germline ends. The CDR3 contains 14 residues. Germline CDR1 is DFQATT and CDR2 is SNEGSKA (reference sequence). The CDR3 region is CSARAASGANVLTF. The CDR3 nucleotides are TGCAGTGCCCGGGCTGCCTCTGGGGCCAACGTCCTGACTTTC.

This clonotype was counted between two and nine times. The chain has TRBV6-2 or TRBV6-3 and TRBJ1-6; TRBD1 matches at 7 bases. Germline V gene data show CDR1 as MNHEY and CDR2 as SVGEGT. V lost 6 bases and J lost 0; bases outside the gene matches: 8. CDR3 size: 17 residues. CDR3 amino acids: CASSSGTESSYNSPLHF. CDR3 DNA sequence: TGTGCCAGCAGCTCCGGGACAGAAAGCTCCTATAATTCACCCCTCCACTTT.

This clonotype was observed at least ten times. This chain links TRBV18 with TRBJ1-1; D not certain. With 0 bases removed from V and 1 base from J, the gap between germline ends came to 9 bases. CDR1 is KGHSH and CDR2 is LQKENI in the germline V gene. There are 15 residues in the CDR3. The CDR3 loop reads CASSPPVVQNTEAFF. The CDR3 nucleotides are TGTGCCAGCTCACCACCGGTGGTACAGAACACTGAAGCTTTCTTT. The variable domain in full, completed from reference TRBV18 and TRBJ1-1, reads NAGVMQNPRHLVRRRGQEARLRCSPMKGHSHVYWYRQLPEEGLKFMVYLQKENIIDESGMPKERFSAEFPKEGPSILRIQQVVRGDSAAYFCASSPPVVQNTEAFFGQGTRLTVV.

V is TRBV6-1 and J is TRBJ2-5; 10 bases are a match to TRBD1. The CDR3 is 16 amino acids. V trimming: 1 base; J trimming: 6 bases; junction bases outside the gene matches: 8. CDR1 MNHNS and CDR2 SASEGT come from the germline V gene. CDR3 region: CASSEGTGGVFQTQYF. The DNA of the CDR3 is TGTGCCAGCAGTGAAGGGACAGGGGGAGTGTTTCAGACCCAGTACTTC.

V and J are TRBV7-3 and TRBJ1-1; D may be TRBD1 (6 bases). V lost 3 bases to trimming and J lost 1 base, with 9 bases between them. This CDR3 region has 14 residues. Germline-derived CDR1 and CDR2 are SGHTA and FQGTGA. CDR3 region: CASSLDSKNTEAFF. The CDR3 bases are TGTGCCAGCAGCTTGGACAGTAAGAACACTGAAGCTTTCTTT. Drawing the rest from reference TRBV7-3 and TRBJ1-1, the complete variable domain is GAGVSQTPSNKVTEKGKYVELRCDPISGHTALYWYRQSLGQGPEFLIYFQGTGAADDSGLPNDRFFAVRPEGSVSTLKIQRTERGDSAVYLCASSLDSKNTEAFFGQGTRLTVV.